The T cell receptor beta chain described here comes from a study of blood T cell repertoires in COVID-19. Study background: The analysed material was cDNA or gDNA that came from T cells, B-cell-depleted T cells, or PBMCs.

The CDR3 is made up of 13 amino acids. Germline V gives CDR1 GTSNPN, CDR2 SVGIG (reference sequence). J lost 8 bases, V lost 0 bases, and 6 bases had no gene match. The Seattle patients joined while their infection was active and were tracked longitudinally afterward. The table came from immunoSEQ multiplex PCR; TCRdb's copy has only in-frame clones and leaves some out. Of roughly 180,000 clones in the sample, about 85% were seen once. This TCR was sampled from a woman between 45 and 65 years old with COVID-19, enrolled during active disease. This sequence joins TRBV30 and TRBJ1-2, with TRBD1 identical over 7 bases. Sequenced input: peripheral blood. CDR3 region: CAWSVRDRAGYTF. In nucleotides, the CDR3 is TGTGCCTGGAGTGTACGCGACAGGGCCGGCTACACCTTC.